This T cell receptor (beta chain) stems from a study of blood T cell repertoires in COVID-19. The overall study: PBMCs, B-cell-depleted T cells, or T cells were the source of the cDNA or gDNA that made up the material.

J gave up 6 bases and V 4 bases, and 7 bases lay outside the gene matches. Germline V gene sequence: CDR1 SGHNT, CDR2 YYREEE (reference sequence). The CDR3 contains 14 residues. Sequencing was performed with immunoSEQ multiplex PCR; in TCRdb, only in-frame clones are kept and a portion is missing. The repertoire includes tens of thousands of clones, around 85% of them detected once, and approximately 8.3% sits in the top ten. Sequences were obtained from peripheral blood. V usage is TRBV5-4 and J usage is TRBJ2-7, with 10 bases fitting TRBD2. This receptor was taken from a young man with acute or convalescent COVID-19. CDR3 in amino acids: CASSHRASGSEQYF. The CDR3 DNA reads TGTGCCAGCAGCCACCGGGCTAGCGGGAGCGAGCAGTACTTC.